The source of this T cell receptor (beta chain) is a study of cytomegalovirus exposure and HLA in healthy donors. A remark on this clone: Its antigen is not known.

This CDR3 has 16 amino acids. Deletions cut 0 bases from V and 4 bases from J, with 13 bases between. Germline CDR1 SGHVS, CDR2 FQNEAQ. The PCR made use of 60 Vbeta and 13 Jbeta primers. Clones were read by immunoSEQ multiplex PCR, and TCRdb kept only the in-frame ones, dropping some. The sample carries 95,000 to 100,000 clones, under 85% recorded once. Study-wide results and limits: Donor immune exposure was known only as CMV serostatus.

The origin of this receptor is a man aged 40-49 years in good health and CMV-seronegative. V is TRBV7-8 and J is TRBJ1-3, with D uncertain. The sample consisted of PBMCs. Here the CDR3 DNA reads TGTGCCAGCAGCTTAGCGGAAATAGCGTCCGGAAACACCATATATTTT. Its translation: CASSLAEIASGNTIYF.